This TCR beta chain was identified during a study of blood T cell repertoires in COVID-19. Sequencing was performed with immunoSEQ multiplex PCR; in TCRdb, only in-frame clones are kept and a portion is missing. The data contain 200,000 to 250,000 clones, approximately 87% of them singletons. This TCR was recovered from a man in his fifties or sixties with acute or convalescent COVID-19. The specimen sequenced was peripheral blood.

The CDR3 loop is CASSPAPGEGYGYTF. The CDR3 DNA reads as TGTGCCAGCAGCCCGGCCCCAGGGGAGGGCTATGGCTACACCTTC. The chain joins TRBV3-1 (or the pseudogene TRBV3-2) to TRBJ1-2, with TRBD1 as a possible D gene (6 bases). CDR1 and CDR2 from the germline V gene are LGHDT and YNNKEL (reference sequence). CDR3 length equals 15 residues. V was clipped by 4 bases and J by 4 bases, with 16 bases between them.